Listed below are T cell receptor beta chains from one sample, sequenced in a study of T cells after yellow fever vaccination. TCRdb re-called the 5' RACE reads through MiXCR, storing one row per CDR3 protein. Seen here are 500,000 to 650,000 distinct CDR3 sequences, around 12% observed once, and the top ten hold just under 15%. Specimen: PBMCs, collected on the day of the yellow fever booster vaccination. These receptors all stem from a young man who received the YFV17D yellow fever vaccine. The CDR3 runs from the conserved cysteine through the conserved F or W. The D gene is left open where the match is weak. Clone size is stated in some rows and not others, as once, few, many or a class when expanded.

DNA	CDR3	D	V	J	size
TGTGCCAGCAGCTTATGGGTCTTGGACAGCATGAACACTGAAGCTTTCTTT	CASSLWVLDSMNTEAFF	-	TRBV7-6	TRBJ1-1	many
TGCGCCAGCAGCTTGGGCGGAGGGGCAGATACGCAGTATTTT	CASSLGGGADTQYF	-	TRBV5-1	TRBJ2-3	many
TGTGCCAGCAGTTACTCGAGGGCAGCGAGTTCACCCCTCCACTTT	CASSYSRAASSPLHF	-	TRBV6-5	TRBJ1-6	-
TGCAGTGCTAGAGCCCCGACTAGCGACGAGCAGTACTTC	CSARAPTSDEQYF	TRBD2	TRBV20-1	TRBJ2-7	-
TGTGCCACCTCGGACAGGGCCAGGGGCTATGGCTACACCTTC	CATSDRARGYGYTF	TRBD1	TRBV19	TRBJ1-2	-
TGCGCCAGCAGTCGTGACGCCCAGGCCATGACCTCTGGGGCCAACGTCCTGACTTTC	CASSRDAQAMTSGANVLTF	-	TRBV23-1	TRBJ2-6	-
TGTGCCAGCAGTCCGATGGGGGCGGGAGGGCCGTTTGAGCAGTTCTTC	CASSPMGAGGPFEQFF	TRBD2	TRBV7-3	TRBJ2-1	many
TGCGCCAGCAGCACGACAGGGCAGGTGGAGACCCAGTACTTC	CASSTTGQVETQYF	TRBD1	TRBV5-1	TRBJ2-5	few
TGTGCCAGCAGACCGTCTTTCGGGCACTCTGGGGCCAACGTCCTGACTTTC	CASRPSFGHSGANVLTF	-	TRBV12-3/TRBV12-4	TRBJ2-6	few
TGTGCCAGCAGCTTGTGGGACAGGGATGGAAACATTCAGTACTTC	CASSLWDRDGNIQYF	TRBD1	TRBV7-9	TRBJ2-4	many
TGCAGTGCTAGAGATACCGACGGCTACGAGCAGTACTTC	CSARDTDGYEQYF	-	TRBV20-1	TRBJ2-7	-
TGTGCCAGCAGCTTAAATGGGGGCAGGAATGAAAAACTGTTTTTT	CASSLNGGRNEKLFF	-	TRBV7-3	TRBJ1-4	many
TGCAGTGCTTGGGTGAGCTACAATGAGCAGTTCTTC	CSAWVSYNEQFF	-	TRBV20-1	TRBJ2-1	few
TGTGCCAGCAGCGCGAACAGGGGTGGGAACACTGAAGCTTTCTTT	CASSANRGGNTEAFF	TRBD1	TRBV5-5	TRBJ1-1	many
TGTGCCAGCAGTCCCCAAGCGGGAGCCCATGAGCAGTTCTTC	CASSPQAGAHEQFF	TRBD2	TRBV12-3/TRBV12-4	TRBJ2-1	many
TGTGCCAGCAGCTCGCCGGGACAGGGAGTCCGCGAGCAGTACTTC	CASSSPGQGVREQYF	TRBD1	TRBV7-9	TRBJ2-7	many
TGTGCCAGCAGCTCTTGGACAGCTGGGAGCAATCAGCCCCAGCATTTT	CASSSWTAGSNQPQHF	-	TRBV7-8	TRBJ1-5	few
TGTGCCAGCAGGCCCGGGACTAGCGGGAGTCTTAGCACAGATACGCAGTATTTT	CASRPGTSGSLSTDTQYF	TRBD2	TRBV12-3/TRBV12-4	TRBJ2-3	-
TGTGCCAGCAGCTCGTACAGGGGGGTCAAAAACATTCAGTACTTC	CASSSYRGVKNIQYF	TRBD1	TRBV11-2	TRBJ2-4	-
TGCGCCAGCAGCCAGTCTGGACGACACTCCTACAATGAGCAGTTCTTC	CASSQSGRHSYNEQFF	-	TRBV4-3	TRBJ2-1	-
TGCAGTGCAGAGACTACAGACTACGAGCAGTACTTC	CSAETTDYEQYF	-	TRBV20-1	TRBJ2-7	-
TGTGCCAGCGGGGCTAACATAGCCAAAAACATTCAGTACTTC	CASGANIAKNIQYF	TRBD2	TRBV30	TRBJ2-4	-
TGTGCCAGCTCATCATTGACAGCAAACACCGGGGAGCTGTTTTTT	CASSSLTANTGELFF	-	TRBV18	TRBJ2-2	-
TGTGCCAGCAGTTCCGTAGGCAAAAACATTCAGTACTTC	CASSSVGKNIQYF	-	TRBV6-2/TRBV6-3	TRBJ2-4	-
TGTGCCAGCAGCCCAAGTGGGGCGGGAGCCTACAATGAGCAGTTCTTC	CASSPSGAGAYNEQFF	TRBD2	TRBV5-6	TRBJ2-1	-
TGTGCCAGCAGCTTACGGACTAGCGGGAACGAGCAGTACTTC	CASSLRTSGNEQYF	TRBD2	TRBV7-8	TRBJ2-7	-
TGCGCCAGCAGCCATGGACCCCTCGGGGGAAAAGAGACCCAGTACTTC	CASSHGPLGGKETQYF	-	TRBV4-3	TRBJ2-5	-
TGTGCCAGCAGCTTAGGGATCAGGGGCTACGAGCAGTACTTC	CASSLGIRGYEQYF	-	TRBV7-9	TRBJ2-7	many
TGTGCCAGCAGTGAGGGGGTAGGGGACACTGAAGCTTTCTTT	CASSEGVGDTEAFF	-	TRBV25-1	TRBJ1-1	many
TGCGCCAGCAGCTTGGAGTGGAGCGGGGGGCAAGAGACCCAGTACTTC	CASSLEWSGGQETQYF	TRBD2	TRBV5-1	TRBJ2-5	-
TGTGCCAGCCTGACAGAGTCCTACGAGCAGTACTTC	CASLTESYEQYF	-	TRBV28	TRBJ2-7	few
TGTGCCAGCAGTCGGAGAGGGACTAGCGGGGGAGAGGAGCAGTTCTTC	CASSRRGTSGGEEQFF	TRBD2	TRBV27	TRBJ2-1	-